Presented here are 20 T cell receptor beta chains from one specimen sequenced in a study of Graves' ophthalmopathy and Graves' hyperthyroidism. Researchers took RNA transcripts and amplified TCR beta CDR3 regions from them. Amplification began with first-round RT-PCR using HTBI primers, then second-round multiplex PCR was performed. TCRdb reprocessed the multiplex PCR reads with MiXCR, giving one entry per CDR3 protein. The sample lists about 700,000 distinct CDR3 sequences, 40% seen once, with about 40% in the top ten. Sequencing used peripheral blood. The receptors shown here come from an adult man with Graves' ophthalmopathy.

This clonotype has a handful of counts. Here the CDR3 reads CASSWVSTGELFF. In DNA form, the CDR3 reads TGTGCCAGCTCCTGGGTGAGCACCGGGGAGCTGTTTTTT. The gene calls are TRBV7-9 and TRBJ2-2, with D hard to call. The CDR3 contains 13 residues. CDR1 and CDR2 (germline): SEHNR, FQNEAQ (reference sequence). Trimming left V 8 bases short and J 4 bases short, with 11 bases between.

In this sample, this clonotype turned up many times. One end of the junction is discordant with germline, which a read error may explain. The chain couples TRBV7-9 to TRBJ2-7; no clear D. Germline V gives CDR1 SEHNR, CDR2 FQNEAQ (reference sequence). This CDR3 is 13 amino acids long. CDR3 sequence reads: CASSQAGNPEQYF. The CDR3 bases are TGCGCCAGCAGCCAAGCCGGCAATCCCGAGCAGTACTTC.

The chain joins TRBV20-1 to TRBJ2-7; 10 bases agree with TRBD2. Germline loops: CDR1 DFQATT, CDR2 SNEGSKA (reference sequence). This CDR3 is 14 amino acids long. Trimming removed 4 bases from V and 4 bases from J; junction bases left unmatched: 7. The CDR3 nucleotides read TGCAGTGCTAAAGGAGCGGGAGGGAGGTACGAGCAGTACTTC. Protein sequence: CSAKGAGGRYEQYF.

At least ten counts were recorded for this clonotype. This CDR3 reads CASWTVKASPLHF. CDR3 DNA: TGTGCCAGTTGGACGGTGAAGGCTTCACCCCTCCACTTT. V usage is TRBV2 and J usage is TRBJ1-6; D unresolved. The V gene lost 9 bases and the J gene lost 9 bases, with 15 bases spanning the gap. Germline CDR1 SNHLY, CDR2 FYNNEI. This CDR3 contains 13 residues.

The rearrangement uses TRBV14 and TRBJ1-6; D is perhaps TRBD1 (5 bases). The CDR3 sequence is 16 residues long. Trimming stripped 0 bases from V and 8 bases from J, with 14 bases between. Germline CDR1 and CDR2: SGHDN and FVKESK. In nucleotides, the CDR3 is TGTGCCAGCAGCCAAGATCTCCCAGGGTATTATTCACCCCTCCACTTT. The encoded protein is CASSQDLPGYYSPLHF.

V usage is TRBV15 and J usage is TRBJ1-2, with TRBD1 identical over 11 bases. CDR1 LNHNV and CDR2 YYDKDF come from the germline V gene (reference sequence). The CDR3 extends over 16 amino acids. V dropped 3 bases and J dropped 4; count of bases not matched to a gene: 7. This chain's CDR3 is CATSSARTGGFYGYTF. In DNA, the CDR3 is TGTGCCACCAGCAGTGCAAGGACAGGGGGCTTCTATGGCTACACCTTC.

This clonotype was seen a handful of times. This chain links TRBV6-5 with TRBJ1-3; D remains unclear. The CDR3 spans 13 residues. Germline V CDR1 and CDR2: MNHEY, SVGAGI. The V end lost 6 bases, the J end lost 0 bases, and 6 bases lay between the germline ends. CDR3 protein: CASREDSGNTIYF. In DNA form, the CDR3 reads TGTGCCAGCAGGGAGGACTCTGGAAACACCATATATTTT.

The chain joins TRBV7-2 to TRBJ2-3, with TRBD1 as a possible D gene (6 bases). Germline values: CDR1 SGHTA, CDR2 FQGNSA. This CDR3 comprises 13 residues. V lost 2 bases to trimming and J lost 8 bases, with 11 bases between them. The CDR3 coding sequence is TGTGCCAGCAGCTTAAACAGGGACCCTACGCAGTATTTT. Protein: CASSLNRDPTQYF.

This clonotype was seen repeatedly, ten times or more. The V call is TRBV9, the J call TRBJ1-1; perhaps TRBD1 as D (5 bases). The germline CDR1 and CDR2 sequences are SGDLS and YYNGEE. Between the trimmed V and J ends, which lost 0 bases and 4 bases, there was a span of 10 bases. The CDR3 covers 14 residues. The CDR3 is CASSVDGRGTEAFF. In nucleotides, the CDR3 is TGTGCCAGCAGCGTAGACGGGAGGGGCACTGAAGCTTTCTTT.

To note about this clonotype: This likely comes from a read error, as the CDR3 has no conserved phenylalanine or tryptophan at its end. No DNA is shown, since the ends of the CDR3 on it are uncertain; the CDR3 is the one TCRdb lists. V is TRBV7-9 and J is TRBJ2-2. Germline values: CDR1 SEHNR, CDR2 FQNEAQ (reference sequence). The CDR3 is 11 amino acids long, termini counted. This CDR3 reads CASSLDAGAIY.

The V call is TRBV24-1, the J call TRBJ1-3, with unresolved D. V gave up 5 bases and J gave up 0 bases, with 7 bases separating them. The CDR3 contains 14 residues. CDR1 is KGHDR and CDR2 is SFDVKD in the germline V gene. CDR3 sequence (DNA): TGTGCCACCAGTGGTCCGTACTCTGGAAACACCATATATTTT. This encodes CATSGPYSGNTIYF.

In regard to this clonotype: With a much larger clone just one base away, this may be a read error. This chain joins TRBV19 and TRBJ1-5; D is undetermined. The CDR3 runs 13 residues. Germline V gives CDR1 LNHDA, CDR2 SQIVND (reference sequence). The CDR3 region has the DNA TGTGCCAGTAGTATTGCGCAAGGCCAGCTCCAGCATTTT. Encoded protein: CASSIAQGQLQHF.

The chain uses TRBV20-1 and TRBJ1-2; D not resolved. The CDR3 runs to 12 residues. The germline V and J ends were trimmed by 6 bases and 0 bases, with 8 bases remaining between them. Looked up from germline, CDR1 is DFQATT and CDR2 is SNEGSKA (reference sequence). In DNA, the CDR3 is TGCAGTGCAGAGAAGCCTAACTATGGCTACACCTTC. It specifies CSAEKPNYGYTF.

J is TRBJ2-3 and V is TRBV29-1; no firm D call. The germline V gene has CDR1 SQVTM and CDR2 ANQGSEA. Trimming shortened V by 2 bases and J by 4 bases, and 10 bases separated the two germline ends. The CDR3 length is 13 residues. The CDR3 sequence: CSVESQASDTQYF. The CDR3 DNA reads as TGCAGCGTTGAATCCCAAGCGTCAGATACGCAGTATTTT.

The chain employs TRBV5-1 and TRBJ1-6, with D possibly matching TRBD1 (5 bases). Trimming stripped 4 bases from V and 5 bases from J, with 16 bases between. This CDR3 comprises 16 residues. In germline, CDR1 is SGHRS, CDR2 YFSETQ. The CDR3 DNA follows: TGCGCCAGCAGCCAAGATTCCCGGGGCCATAATTCACCCCTCCACTTT. This encodes CASSQDSRGHNSPLHF.

This chain joins TRBV11-2 and TRBJ1-1, with a weak D call TRBD1 (5 bases). Germline CDR1 is SGHAT and CDR2 is FQNNGV. Trimming pared 8 bases from V and 5 bases from J, leaving 15 bases between. CDR3 length: 13 residues. The CDR3 DNA reads TGTGCCAGCGGTCGAAATGCAGGGACTGAAGCTTTCTTT. Its translation is CASGRNAGTEAFF.

V gene TRBV29-1 combines with J gene TRBJ2-5; D might be TRBD1 or TRBD2, each matching 5 bases. V lost 7 bases and J lost 2, with 8 bases in between. Germline-derived CDR1 and CDR2 are SQVTM and ANQGSEA. The CDR3 consists of 11 residues. The DNA of the CDR3 is TGCAGCGGGGGGTCTCAAGAGACCCAGTACTTC. Its protein product is CSGGSQETQYF. Based on the CDR3 plus reference TRBV29-1 and TRBJ2-5, the full variable domain is SAVISQKPSRDICQRGTSLTIQCQVDSQVTMMFWYRQQPGQSLTLIATANQGSEATYESGFVIDKFPISRPNLTFSTLTVSNMSPEDSSIYLCSGGSQETQYFGPGTRLLVL.

This clonotype was seen only a few times. V is TRBV9 and J is TRBJ1-1; possible D gene TRBD1, 6 bases. The V and J ends lost 5 bases and 1 base respectively, with 18 bases between them. Germline CDR1 SGDLS, CDR2 YYNGEE. The CDR3 contains 16 residues. The CDR3, as DNA: TGTGCCAGCAGACGGGAACCCGGGGGCGGGAACACTGAAGCTTTCTTT. Translation: CASRREPGGGNTEAFF.

Regarding this clonotype: Sequence at one end of the junction differs from germline and may be a read error. The genes are TRBV9 and TRBJ2-6; tentatively, D is TRBD1 or TRBD2 (5 bases each). This CDR3 contains 16 residues. CDR1 is SGDLS and CDR2 is YYNGEE in the germline V gene. CDR3 bases: TGCGCCAGCAGTGCTACCGGGACCCTTGGGGCCAACGTCCTGACTTTC. This codes for CASSATGTLGANVLTF.

V usage is TRBV9 and J usage is TRBJ2-7; D is unresolved. The V end lost 0 bases, the J end lost 5 bases, and 9 bases lay between the germline ends. This CDR3 has 13 amino acids. Germline V gene lookup returns CDR1 SGDLS and CDR2 YYNGEE. The chain's CDR3 is CASSVGQPNEQYF. CDR3 coding DNA: TGTGCCAGCAGCGTAGGACAACCTAACGAGCAGTACTTC. Combining the CDR3 with reference TRBV9 and TRBJ2-7 gives the whole variable domain DSGVTQTPKHLITATGQRVTLRCSPRSGDLSVYWYQQSLDQGLQFLIQYYNGEERAKGNILERFSAQQFPDLHSELNLSSLELGDSALYFCASSVGQPNEQYFGPGTRLTVT.